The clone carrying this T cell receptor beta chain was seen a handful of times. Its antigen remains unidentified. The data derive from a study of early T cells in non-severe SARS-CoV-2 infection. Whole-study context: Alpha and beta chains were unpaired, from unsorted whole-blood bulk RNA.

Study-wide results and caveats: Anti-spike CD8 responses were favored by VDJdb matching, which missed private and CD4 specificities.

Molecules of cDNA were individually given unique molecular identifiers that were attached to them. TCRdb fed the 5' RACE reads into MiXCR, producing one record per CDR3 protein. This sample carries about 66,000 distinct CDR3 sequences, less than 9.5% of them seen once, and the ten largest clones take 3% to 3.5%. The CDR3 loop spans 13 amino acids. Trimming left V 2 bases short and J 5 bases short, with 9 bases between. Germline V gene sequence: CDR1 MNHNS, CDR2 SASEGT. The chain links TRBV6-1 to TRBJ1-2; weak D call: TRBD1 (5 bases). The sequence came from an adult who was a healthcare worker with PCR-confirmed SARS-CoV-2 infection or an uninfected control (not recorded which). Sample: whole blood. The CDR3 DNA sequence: TGTGCCAGCAGTGAAAACACAGGATATGGCTACACCTTC. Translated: CASSENTGYGYTF.